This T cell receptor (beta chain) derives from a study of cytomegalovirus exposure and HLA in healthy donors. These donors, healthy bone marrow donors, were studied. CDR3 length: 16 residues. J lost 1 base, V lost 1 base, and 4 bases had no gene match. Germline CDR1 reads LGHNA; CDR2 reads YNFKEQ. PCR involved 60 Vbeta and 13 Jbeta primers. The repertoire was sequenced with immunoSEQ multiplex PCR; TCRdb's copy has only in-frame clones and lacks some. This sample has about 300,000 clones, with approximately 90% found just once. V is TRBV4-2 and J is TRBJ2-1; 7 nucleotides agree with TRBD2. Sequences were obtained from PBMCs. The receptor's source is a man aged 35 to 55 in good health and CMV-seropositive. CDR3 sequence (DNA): TGTGCCAGCAGCCAAGCGGGACTAAGGTCCTACAATGAGCAGTTCTTC. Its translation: CASSQAGLRSYNEQFF.